This T cell receptor (beta chain) stems from a study of blood T cell repertoires in COVID-19. Study-level information: From T cells, B-cell-depleted T cells, or PBMCs came the material, which was cDNA or gDNA.

This CDR3 has 16 amino acids. Per germline, CDR1 ENHRY and CDR2 SYGVKD. Trimming removed 6 bases from V and 2 bases from J; junction bases left unmatched: 11. Methods used by the authors: Reference gene primer amplification gave nucleated cell count estimates. Some clones are missing from TCRdb's copy, which holds only in-frame ones; the method was immunoSEQ multiplex PCR. V, J and clone size reflect that table, while D and trimming were determined from the DNA. The sample holds some 250,000 clones, around 86% seen once. Source material: peripheral blood. The chain uses TRBV10-3 and TRBJ1-2; 8 positions match TRBD1. The receptor comes from a woman aged 55-70 years with COVID-19, enrolled during active disease. CDR3: CAISGPGTGGNYGYTF. The CDR3 DNA sequence: TGTGCCATCAGCGGCCCCGGGACAGGAGGGAACTATGGCTACACCTTC.